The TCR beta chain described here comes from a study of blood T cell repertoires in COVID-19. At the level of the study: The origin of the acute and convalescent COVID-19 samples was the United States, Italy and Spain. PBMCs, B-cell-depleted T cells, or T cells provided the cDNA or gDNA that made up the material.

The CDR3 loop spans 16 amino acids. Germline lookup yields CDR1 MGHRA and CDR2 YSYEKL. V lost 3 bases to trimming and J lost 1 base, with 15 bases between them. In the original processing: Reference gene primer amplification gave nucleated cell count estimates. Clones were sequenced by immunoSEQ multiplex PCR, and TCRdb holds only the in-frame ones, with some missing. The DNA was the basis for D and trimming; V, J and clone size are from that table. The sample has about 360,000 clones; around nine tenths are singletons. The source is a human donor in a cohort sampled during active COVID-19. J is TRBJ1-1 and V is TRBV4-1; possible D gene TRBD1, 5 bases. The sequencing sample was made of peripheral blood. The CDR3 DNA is TGCGCCAGCAGCCATTACTTACAGGATGGGAACACTGAAGCTTTCTTT. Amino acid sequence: CASSHYLQDGNTEAFF.